This TCR beta chain comes out of a study of blood T cell repertoires in COVID-19. As for the study in general: Specimens from acute and convalescent COVID-19 originated in the United States, Italy and Spain. In each case, the material was cDNA or gDNA derived from T cells, B-cell-depleted T cells, or PBMCs.

The V segment lost 6 bases and the J segment 7 bases; nucleotides outside the gene matches: 6. CDR1 and CDR2 from the germline V gene are PRHDT and FYEKMQ (reference sequence). The CDR3 runs 16 residues. In the authors' workflow: How many nucleated cells were present was estimated from reference gene primer amplification. Sequencing used immunoSEQ multiplex PCR; TCRdb keeps in-frame clones, though not all of them. The V and J calls and clone size are taken from that table; D and trimming were inferred from the DNA. The data hold about 220,000 clones, with 70% to 90% observed a single time. The sample taken for sequencing was peripheral blood. The receptor was derived from a human donor in a cohort sampled during active COVID-19. The chain links TRBV13 to TRBJ2-1; 16 bases are shared with TRBD2. CDR3 DNA sequence: TGTGCCAGCAGTCGTACGGGACTAGCGGGGGGGAATGAGCAGTTCTTC. Amino acid sequence: CASSRTGLAGGNEQFF.